The text below deals with one T cell receptor beta chain. Its antigen is unknown. No much larger clonotype is one base removed from it; base qualities were not supplied. Explained via the paper, the time point label denotes: after neoadjuvant nivolumab, at surgical resection. Patients were newly diagnosed with stage II-IVA oral cavity squamous cell carcinoma and had received no prior systemic or radiation treatment. The cohort was made up of patients with locally advanced, HPV-negative oral cavity squamous cell carcinoma. Peripheral blood mononuclear cells were analyzed directly and were not maintained or expanded in culture. Samples were obtained from a longitudinal correlative study of a single-arm phase II trial of neoadjuvant nivolumab in oral cavity squamous cell carcinoma. Genomic DNA-based TCRbeta sequencing was performed on subject-matched pre- and post-treatment PBMCs and tumors from three responders and three non-responders. Peripheral blood mononuclear cells were collected before nivolumab treatment and again after treatment, at the time of surgery. Genomic DNA was isolated from PBMCs using the Maxwell RSC DNA from Cells kit.

V gives up 6 bases and J gives up 3 bases, and the segment between their germline ends measures 12 bases. There are 13 amino acids in the CDR3, from cysteine to phenylalanine inclusive. Only CDR3 DNA remains: 39 bases, in frame from the first base. CDR1 and CDR2 are drawn from the germline V gene: WSHSY, SAAADI. The entry originates in a study of neoadjuvant anti-PD-1 for oral cavity cancer (dated by TCRdb to the early 2020s). Context from the whole study: Before curative-intent surgical resection, most patients were given three to four biweekly doses of nivolumab at 3 mg/kg. A roughly 30% response rate was observed in the parent correlative cohort, in which around 12 patients were included. Patients without progression received a fourth nivolumab dose around day 43 and underwent definitive surgical resection on days 50-56. Under RECIST 1.1, a patient counted as a responder if showing complete response, partial response or stable disease, and as a non-responder if showing progression.

For deep sequencing of PBMC libraries, mostly around 480 ng of input genomic DNA was used, and six replicates were run per sample. TCRbeta libraries were prepared with the immunoSEQ hsTCRbeta kit according to the manufacturer's instructions. The completed libraries were mixed into a single pool at 3 nM, then sequenced with an Illumina NovaSeq 6000 S4 flow cell. The paper's processing steps were these. The immunoSEQ Analyzer handled quality control and preprocessing of the raw data. The analysis was limited to productive rearrangements, and each clonotype was defined by a unique CDR3 amino acid sequence. Repertoire clonality was estimated as the Gini-Simpson index, which was computed with the R package tcR. Gini indices were compared with Student's t test, and associations with tumor size change were assessed by Pearson correlation. TCRdb re-hosts the immuneACCESS table, in-frame sequences only. Its copies lack some clones; in the studies checked, an unresolved V gene accounts for under half of them, and the cause for the rest is not known. The V and J calls and clone size were taken over from that table, and D and trimming were inferred from the DNA. This sample comprises approximately 42,000 clones, approximately 80% of them detected only once. Jointly, the top ten make up 4.5% to 5% of the sample.

Points the paper makes about the study in general: Within PBMCs, T cell clonality (Gini index) was significantly higher in non-responders than responders after neoadjuvant nivolumab. Higher pretreatment blood Treg/Th17 ratios correlated with higher pretreatment blood TCRbeta clonality and lower post-treatment tumor TCRbeta clonality. The TCR analyses had only three patients in each response group, and the authors called for validation in larger cohorts.

The TCR originated in a person aged 40 to 85 with oral cavity squamous cell carcinoma. This chain joins TRBV10-2 to TRBJ2-7, with the D call tentatively TRBD1 or TRBD2, each fitting 5 bases. The sample consisted of PBMCs, taken after nivolumab (anti-PD-1) treatment. The CDR3 is CASRGTGSYEQYF. The nucleotide sequence reads as follows: TGCGCCAGCAGGGGGACGGGGAGCTACGAGCAGTACTTC.